This T cell receptor (beta chain) was found in a study of memory B cells and T cells in multiple sclerosis (dated by TCRdb to between 2018 and 2020). Turning to the overall study: The study compared TCR beta repertoires of autoproliferating peripheral T cells with brain lesion-infiltrating T cells in multiple sclerosis patients. Two multiple sclerosis patients, for whom either brain lesions at autopsy or brain-infiltrating cells from biopsy were available, were included in TCR sequencing.

Beyond this particular receptor, the publication reports: Because clone-set sizes differed between compartments, counts of shared clonotypes were influenced and normalization was required.

Trimming removed 6 bases from V and 5 bases from J; the gene matches leave 10 bases unexplained. The CDR3, from cysteine to phenylalanine, totals 16 residues. Left in the record is the CDR3 DNA by itself, 48 bases read in frame from the first base. The germline V gene gives CDR1 as KGHSH and CDR2 as LQKENI. After CFSE-labeled PBMCs were cultured without a stimulus, the autoproliferating (CFSEdim) and non-proliferating (CFSEhi) T cell fractions were sequenced separately. In total, more than 4x10^7 CFSE-labeled PBMCs were cultured without stimulus for six to eight days, after which replicate wells were pooled. PBMCs were labeled with 0.5 to 0.65 uM CFSE and cultured in serum-free AIM-V medium without exogenous stimuli. PBMCs were isolated by Ficoll density gradient centrifugation and were cryopreserved before use. Using a FACSAria III, live 7-AAD-negative cells were sorted, then washed with PBS and stored frozen at -80 degrees C as dry pellets.

Using the immunoSEQ Platform, TCRbeta CDR3 regions were amplified from extracted genomic DNA. The immunoSEQ assay used multiplex PCR together with high-throughput sequencing and a bioinformatics pipeline from the vendor. Processing in the source paper ran as follows. Non-productive sequences and CDR3s shorter than 4 amino acids were removed, and clonotype frequencies were recalculated per sample. In immunoSEQ Analyzer 2.0, a clonotype counted as shared when the CDR3 amino acid, V gene and J gene sequences were identical. Repertoire overlap was normalized by dividing shared clonotype counts by the product of both clone-set sizes, scaled by 1000 into arbitrary units. TCRdb provides this immuneACCESS table in a form limited to in-frame rearrangements. Some clones are lacking; in checked studies, under half of them reflect an unresolved V gene, and why the rest are absent is not known. The V and J calls and clone size come from that table; D and trimming were worked out from the DNA. In this sample the table shows about 32,000 clones, about 83% of which occur a single time. Roughly 3% of the sample comes from the top ten.

Turning to this clone: The antigen it binds to is not known. Base qualities were left out, and no much larger clone turns up one base away.

The V gene is TRBV18 and the J gene is TRBJ2-5; TRBD2 agrees with 12 junctional bases. The TCR originated in a human donor with multiple sclerosis. Material for sequencing was PBMCs from blood kept in culture. The CDR3 protein sequence reads: CASSLRLAGVSETQYF. The nucleotide sequence is TGTGCCAGCTCGCTTAGACTAGCGGGGGTTTCGGAGACCCAGTACTTC. The full variable domain, with segments outside the CDR3 supplied by the reference TRBV18 and TRBJ2-5 proteins, appears as NAGVMQNPRHLVRRRGQEARLRCSPMKGHSHVYWYRQLPEEGLKFMVYLQKENIIDESGMPKERFSAEFPKEGPSILRIQQVVRGDSAAYFCASSLRLAGVSETQYFGPGTRLLVL.